This T cell receptor (beta chain) came from a study of T-cell reconstitution after alpha-beta-depleted transplantation in children. This clonotype came up a few times. The CDR3 runs 15 residues. Germline V gene data show CDR1 as SGDLS and CDR2 as YYNGEE. The junction had 2 bases not matched to a gene; V was cut back by 3 bases and J by 3 bases. Unique molecular identifiers were incorporated during preparation of the TCRbeta library. Via MiXCR, TCRdb re-called the PCR reads, giving one row per CDR3 protein. The sample yields over 400,000 distinct CDR3 sequences, around 13% seen once. The sequences come from PBMCs from the stem cell graft donor, collected from the stem cell graft. This clonotype originated in a human donor who donated a stem cell graft to a child with combined immunodeficiency. The gene calls are TRBV9 and TRBJ2-2; 10 nucleotides match TRBD1. The CDR3 nucleotides are TGTGCCAGCAGCGATGGACAGGGGGACACCGGGGAGCTGTTTTTT. Its protein product is CASSDGQGDTGELFF.